This record covers a single T cell receptor beta chain. The data were obtained in a study of T cell changes during pregnancy in multiple sclerosis. The method was immunoSEQ multiplex PCR; TCRdb's version includes in-frame clones alone and lacks a portion of them. Of approximately 100,000 clones listed, just under 95% are singletons. CDR1 is SGHNT and CDR2 is YYREEE in the germline V gene (reference sequence). After removal of 3 bases from V and 2 bases from J, the junction contained 2 bases not matched to a gene. The CDR3 has 14 amino acids. Sequencing was performed on peripheral blood, taken after pregnancy. This clonotype originated in a female donor with multiple sclerosis, enrolled in a pregnancy study. J is TRBJ1-2 and V is TRBV5-4; TRBD1 aligns across 9 bases. As DNA, the CDR3 is TGTGCCAGCAGCTCGACAGGGGGGAACTATGGCTACACCTTC. Translation gives CASSSTGGNYGYTF.